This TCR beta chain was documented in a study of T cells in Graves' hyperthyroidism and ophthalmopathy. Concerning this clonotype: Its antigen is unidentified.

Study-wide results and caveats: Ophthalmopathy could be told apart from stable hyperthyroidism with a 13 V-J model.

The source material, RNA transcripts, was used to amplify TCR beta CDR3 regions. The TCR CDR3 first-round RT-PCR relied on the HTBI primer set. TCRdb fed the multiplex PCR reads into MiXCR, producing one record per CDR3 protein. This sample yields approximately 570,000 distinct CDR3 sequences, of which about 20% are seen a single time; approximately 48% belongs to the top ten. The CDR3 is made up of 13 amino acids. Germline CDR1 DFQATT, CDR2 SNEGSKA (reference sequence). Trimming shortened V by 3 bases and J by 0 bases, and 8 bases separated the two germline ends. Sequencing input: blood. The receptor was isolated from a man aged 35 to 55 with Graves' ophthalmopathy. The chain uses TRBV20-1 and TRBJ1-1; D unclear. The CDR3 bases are TGCAGTGCTAGCACCCGAATGAACACTGAAGCTTTCTTT. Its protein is CSASTRMNTEAFF.